The next 11 T cell receptor beta chains were all read from a single sample in a study of CD4 T cells in relation to SARS-CoV-2 and coronaviruses. Unexposed donor CD4+ T cells date from about 2011-2018, before the COVID-19 pandemic. Generated by immunoSEQ multiplex PCR, the TCRdb table keeps only in-frame clones and is missing some. The sample has around 62,000 clones, over 90% seen once. Sequenced: naive CD4+ T cells from PBMCs. Subset described: naive CD4+ T cells isolated by negative enrichment. These receptors were taken from a human donor in good health.

The chain has TRBV6-6 and TRBJ2-1; no firm D call. This CDR3 is 17 amino acids long. Trimming removed 5 bases at V and 2 bases at J, with 19 bases between. Germline V gene sequence: CDR1 MNHNY, CDR2 SVGAGI (reference sequence). The CDR3 nucleotides read TGTGCCAGCAGTCACCCCCGGCCTCCGAGTGCCTACAATGAGCAGTTCTTC. Translated, it gives CASSHPRPPSAYNEQFF.

The chain uses TRBV28 and TRBJ2-2; D is ambiguous. This CDR3 region has 14 residues. Between the trimmed V and J ends, which lost 6 bases and 1 base, there was a span of 9 bases. Germline V lookup: CDR1 MDHEN, CDR2 SYDVKM. As DNA, the CDR3 is TGTGCCAGCAGATTCCAGGAGAACACCGGGGAGCTGTTTTTT. Protein sequence: CASRFQENTGELFF.

The chain carries TRBV5-6 and TRBJ2-1; no clear D gene. CDR3 length equals 13 residues. V lost 2 bases and J 6 bases, leaving 9 bases between the germline ends. Germline-derived CDR1 and CDR2 are SGHDT and YYEEEE. The CDR3: CASSLPQTNEQFF. The CDR3 DNA follows: TGTGCCAGCAGCTTACCCCAGACCAATGAGCAGTTCTTC.

The chain couples TRBV5-1 to TRBJ2-7; TRBD2 agrees at 14 bases. CDR1 and CDR2 (germline): SGHRS, YFSETQ. Unmatched junction bases numbered 12, after V lost 1 base and J lost 3 bases. The CDR3 consists of 19 residues. The CDR3 region is CASSLPSGTSGSASYEQYF. DNA of the CDR3: TGCGCCAGCAGCTTGCCCTCCGGGACTAGCGGGAGTGCTAGCTACGAGCAGTACTTC.

The chain is built from TRBV19 and TRBJ1-6; D is ambiguous. V was cut by 5 bases and J by 9 bases, with 14 bases left in between. The CDR3 consists of 14 residues. The germline CDR1 and CDR2 sequences are LNHDA and SQIVND (reference sequence). The CDR3 nucleotides are TGTGCCAGTAGTCACCGGGCCGCGGGTTCACCCCTCCACTTT. This encodes CASSHRAAGSPLHF.

The chain recombines TRBV10-3 with TRBJ2-7; D remains unclear. CDR1 and CDR2 (germline): ENHRY, SYGVKD. The CDR3 length is 11 residues. V was pared by 4 bases and J by 2 bases, with 3 bases between. Written as DNA, the CDR3 is TGTGCCATCAGTGGGGCCTACGAGCAGTACTTC. It yields the protein CAISGAYEQYF.

CDR3 nucleotides: TGTGCCAGCAGTCGGAGGGGACAGGGGGCCGGGGGTCGGTCGCAGTATTTT. Its protein is CASSRRGQGAGGRSQYF. V gene TRBV2 combines with J gene TRBJ2-3; 12 bases align to TRBD1. Germline V gene lookup returns CDR1 SNHLY and CDR2 FYNNEI. The CDR3 is 17 residues long. V gave up 5 bases and J gave up 10 bases; unmatched junction bases: 16. Combining the CDR3 with reference TRBV2 and TRBJ2-3 gives the whole variable domain EPEVTQTPSHQVTQMGQEVILRCVPISNHLYFYWYRQILGQKVEFLVSFYNNEISEKSEIFDDQFSVERPDGSNFTLKIRSTKLEDSAMYFCASSRRGQGAGGRSQYFGPGTRLTVL.

The rearrangement joins TRBV29-1 to TRBJ2-1; 9 bases are shared with TRBD1. V shed 5 bases, J shed 3 bases, and the junction held 14 bases outside the gene matches. The germline V gene encodes CDR1 SQVTM and CDR2 ANQGSEA. The CDR3 is made up of 17 amino acids. The CDR3 sequence is CSVTQGARFRIYNEQFF. CDR3 nucleotides: TGCAGCGTTACACAGGGGGCGCGGTTCAGAATCTACAATGAGCAGTTCTTC.

J is TRBJ2-1 and V is TRBV6-5; 7 nucleotides align to TRBD2. This CDR3 is 14 amino acids long. The V and J ends lost 11 bases and 5 bases, in that order; junction bases with no gene match: 12. Germline V gene data show CDR1 as MNHEY and CDR2 as SVGAGI. CDR3 residues: CAGRPSGTHNEQFF. In nucleotides, the CDR3 is TGTGCCGGCCGTCCAAGCGGGACTCACAATGAGCAGTTCTTC.

This sequence joins TRBV28 and TRBJ1-4, with a possible D match to TRBD1 (6 bases). The germline V and J ends were trimmed by 3 bases and 3 bases, with 8 bases remaining between them. The CDR3 has 14 residues. Germline assignment: CDR1 MDHEN and CDR2 SYDVKM. The CDR3 bases are TGTGCCAGCAGTTTGGGGGCGTCTAATGAAAAACTGTTTTTT. Its translation: CASSLGASNEKLFF. The complete variable domain, with remaining parts taken from reference TRBV28 and TRBJ1-4, reads DVKVTQSSRYLVKRTGEKVFLECVQDMDHENMFWYRQDPGLGLRLIYFSYDVKMKEKGDIPEGYSVSREKKERFSLILESASTNQTSMYLCASSLGASNEKLFFGSGTQLSVL.

The chain has TRBV19 and TRBJ1-3; possibly TRBD1 for D (5 bases). The ends were cut back, 1 base at V and 2 bases at J, with 9 bases in the middle. Germline CDR1 is LNHDA and CDR2 is SQIVND (reference sequence). This CDR3 contains 15 residues. CDR3 in amino acids: CASSIVGAPGNTIYF. The CDR3 DNA reads as TGTGCCAGTAGTATAGTCGGGGCCCCTGGAAACACCATATATTTT.